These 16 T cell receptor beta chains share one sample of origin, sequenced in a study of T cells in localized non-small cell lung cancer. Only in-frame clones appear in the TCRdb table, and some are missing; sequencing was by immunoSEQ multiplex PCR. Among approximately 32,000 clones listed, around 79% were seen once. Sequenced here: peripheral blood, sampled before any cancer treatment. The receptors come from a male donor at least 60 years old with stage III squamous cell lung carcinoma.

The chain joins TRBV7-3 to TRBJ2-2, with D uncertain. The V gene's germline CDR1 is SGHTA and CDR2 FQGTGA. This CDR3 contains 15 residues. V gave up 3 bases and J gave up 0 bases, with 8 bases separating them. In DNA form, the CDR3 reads TGTGCCAGCAGCTTGAACGTCGCGAACACCGGGGAGCTGTTTTTT. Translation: CASSLNVANTGELFF.

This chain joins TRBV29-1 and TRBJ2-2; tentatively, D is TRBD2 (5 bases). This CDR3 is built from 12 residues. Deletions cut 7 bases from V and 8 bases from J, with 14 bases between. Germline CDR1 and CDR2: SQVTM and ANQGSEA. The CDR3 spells CSAERSGGELFF. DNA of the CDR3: TGCAGCGCAGAGAGGTCGGGAGGGGAGCTGTTTTTT.

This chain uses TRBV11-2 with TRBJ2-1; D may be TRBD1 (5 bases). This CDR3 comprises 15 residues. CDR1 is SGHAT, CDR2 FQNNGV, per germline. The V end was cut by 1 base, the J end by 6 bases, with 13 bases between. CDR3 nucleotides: TGTGCCAGCAGCTTAGCAGGGTCTGGGGTCAATGAGCAGTTCTTC. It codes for CASSLAGSGVNEQFF.

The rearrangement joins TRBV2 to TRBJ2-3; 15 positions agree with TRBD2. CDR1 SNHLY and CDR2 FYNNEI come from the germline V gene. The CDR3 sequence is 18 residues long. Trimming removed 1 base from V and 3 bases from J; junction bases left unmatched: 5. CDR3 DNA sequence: TGTGCCAGCAGTGAAGGGACTAGCGGGGGGGCCCCGACAGATACGCAGTATTTT. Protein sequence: CASSEGTSGGAPTDTQYF. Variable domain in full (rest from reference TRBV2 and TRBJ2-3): EPEVTQTPSHQVTQMGQEVILRCVPISNHLYFYWYRQILGQKVEFLVSFYNNEISEKSEIFDDQFSVERPDGSNFTLKIRSTKLEDSAMYFCASSEGTSGGAPTDTQYFGPGTRLTVL.

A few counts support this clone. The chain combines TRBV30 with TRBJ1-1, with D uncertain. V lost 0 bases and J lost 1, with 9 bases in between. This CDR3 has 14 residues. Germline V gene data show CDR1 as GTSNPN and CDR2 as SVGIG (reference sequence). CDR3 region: CAWSVLSGNTEAFF. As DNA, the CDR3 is TGTGCCTGGAGTGTACTTTCGGGGAACACTGAAGCTTTCTTT.

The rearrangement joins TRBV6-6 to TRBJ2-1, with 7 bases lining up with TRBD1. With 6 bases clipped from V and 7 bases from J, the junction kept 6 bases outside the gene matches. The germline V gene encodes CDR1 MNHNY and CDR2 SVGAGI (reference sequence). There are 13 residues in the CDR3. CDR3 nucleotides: TGTGCCAGCAGAGGGGCAGGGGGAAATGAGCAGTTCTTC. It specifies CASRGAGGNEQFF.

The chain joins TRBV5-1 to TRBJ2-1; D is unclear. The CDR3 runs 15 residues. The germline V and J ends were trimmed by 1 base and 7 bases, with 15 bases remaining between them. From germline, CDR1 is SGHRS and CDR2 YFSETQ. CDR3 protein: CASSLSQAGNNEQFF. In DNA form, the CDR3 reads TGCGCCAGCAGCTTGTCCCAGGCTGGGAATAATGAGCAGTTCTTC.

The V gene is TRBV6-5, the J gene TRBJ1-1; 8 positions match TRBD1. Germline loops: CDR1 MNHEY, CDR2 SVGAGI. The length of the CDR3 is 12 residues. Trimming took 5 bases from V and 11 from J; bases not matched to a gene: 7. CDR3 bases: TGTGCCAGCAGTATTAGGACAGGGAGGGCTTTCTTT. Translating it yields CASSIRTGRAFF.

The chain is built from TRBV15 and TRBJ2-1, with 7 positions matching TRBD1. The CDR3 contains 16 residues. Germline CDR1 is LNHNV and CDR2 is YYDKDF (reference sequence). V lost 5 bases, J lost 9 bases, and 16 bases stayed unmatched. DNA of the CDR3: TGTGCCACCAGCGGAACCGGGACGGCGCCAGGGGGTGAGCAGTTCTTC. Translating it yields CATSGTGTAPGGEQFF.

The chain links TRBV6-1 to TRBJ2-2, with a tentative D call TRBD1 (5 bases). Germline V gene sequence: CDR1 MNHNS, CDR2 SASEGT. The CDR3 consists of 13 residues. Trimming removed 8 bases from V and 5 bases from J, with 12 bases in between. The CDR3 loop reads CASHLRVTGELFF. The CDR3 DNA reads TGTGCCAGCCACCTCAGGGTTACCGGGGAGCTGTTTTTT.

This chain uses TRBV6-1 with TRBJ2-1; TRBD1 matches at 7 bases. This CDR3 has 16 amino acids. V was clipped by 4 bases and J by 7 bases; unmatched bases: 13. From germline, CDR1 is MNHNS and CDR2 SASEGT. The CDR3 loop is CASSGDRVSDLNEQFF. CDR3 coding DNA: TGTGCCAGCAGTGGAGACAGGGTCTCGGACCTAAATGAGCAGTTCTTC.

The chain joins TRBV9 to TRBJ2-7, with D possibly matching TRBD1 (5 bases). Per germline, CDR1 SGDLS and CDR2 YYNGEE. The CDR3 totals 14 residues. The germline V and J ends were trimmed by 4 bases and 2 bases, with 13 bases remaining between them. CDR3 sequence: CASSPRQWAYEQYF. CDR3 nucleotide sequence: TGTGCCAGCAGCCCTAGACAGTGGGCCTACGAGCAGTACTTC. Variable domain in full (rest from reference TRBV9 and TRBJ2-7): DSGVTQTPKHLITATGQRVTLRCSPRSGDLSVYWYQQSLDQGLQFLIQYYNGEERAKGNILERFSAQQFPDLHSELNLSSLELGDSALYFCASSPRQWAYEQYFGPGTRLTVT.

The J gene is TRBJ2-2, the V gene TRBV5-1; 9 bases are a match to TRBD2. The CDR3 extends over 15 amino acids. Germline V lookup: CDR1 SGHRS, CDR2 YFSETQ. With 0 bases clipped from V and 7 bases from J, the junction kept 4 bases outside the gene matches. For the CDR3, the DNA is TGCGCCAGCAGCTTGGAGCTAGCGGGAATCGGGGAGCTGTTTTTT. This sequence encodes CASSLELAGIGELFF. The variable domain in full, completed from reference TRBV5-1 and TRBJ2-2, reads KAGVTQTPRYLIKTRGQQVTLSCSPISGHRSVSWYQQTPGQGLQFLFEYFSETQRNKGNFPGRFSGRQFSNSRSEMNVSTLELGDSALYLCASSLELAGIGELFFGEGSRLTVL.

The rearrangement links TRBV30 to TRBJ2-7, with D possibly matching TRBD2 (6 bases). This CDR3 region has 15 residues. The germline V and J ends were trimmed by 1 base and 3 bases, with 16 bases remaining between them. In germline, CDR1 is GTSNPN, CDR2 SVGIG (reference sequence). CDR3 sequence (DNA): TGTGCCTGGAGTGCTCCGGGGGTGGAGGGCTACGAGCAGTACTTC. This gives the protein CAWSAPGVEGYEQYF. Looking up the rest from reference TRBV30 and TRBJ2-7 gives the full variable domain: SQTIHQWPATLVQPVGSPLSLECTVEGTSNPNLYWYRQAAGRGLQLLFYSVGIGQISSEVPQNLSASRPQDRQFILSSKKLLLSDSGFYLCAWSAPGVEGYEQYFGPGTRLTVT.

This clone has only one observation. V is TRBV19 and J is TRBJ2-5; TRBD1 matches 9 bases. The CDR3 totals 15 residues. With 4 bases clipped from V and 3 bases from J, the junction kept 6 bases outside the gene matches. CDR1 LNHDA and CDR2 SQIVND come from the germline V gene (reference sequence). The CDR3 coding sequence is TGTGCCAGTAGTACCCCGGGACAGGGAAAAGAGACCCAGTACTTC. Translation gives CASSTPGQGKETQYF.

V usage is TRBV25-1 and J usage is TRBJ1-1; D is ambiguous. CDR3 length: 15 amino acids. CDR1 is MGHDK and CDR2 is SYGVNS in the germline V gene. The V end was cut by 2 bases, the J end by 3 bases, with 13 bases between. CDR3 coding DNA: TGTGCCAGCAGTGAACTCTACTCAGGAGACACTGAAGCTTTCTTT. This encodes CASSELYSGDTEAFF.